This TCR beta chain was identified in a study of Ad26.COV2.S vaccination and SARS-CoV-2 variants. V shed 1 base, J shed 2 bases, and the junction held 10 bases outside the gene matches. In germline, CDR1 is SGHRS, CDR2 YFSETQ. The CDR3 runs to 17 residues. Measured with immunoSEQ multiplex PCR; TCRdb has only the in-frame clones, and not every one. The sample has about 350,000 clones; approximately 90% are singletons. The TCR was taken from a human donor who had recovered from COVID-19. This specimen consisted of peripheral blood, obtained after recovery from COVID-19. The chain employs TRBV5-1 and TRBJ2-3; the match to TRBD2 covers 7 bases. In DNA, the CDR3 is TGCGCCAGCAGCTTGCTTTCTGGACTAGGATTCACAGATACGCAGTATTTT. Its translation is CASSLLSGLGFTDTQYF.